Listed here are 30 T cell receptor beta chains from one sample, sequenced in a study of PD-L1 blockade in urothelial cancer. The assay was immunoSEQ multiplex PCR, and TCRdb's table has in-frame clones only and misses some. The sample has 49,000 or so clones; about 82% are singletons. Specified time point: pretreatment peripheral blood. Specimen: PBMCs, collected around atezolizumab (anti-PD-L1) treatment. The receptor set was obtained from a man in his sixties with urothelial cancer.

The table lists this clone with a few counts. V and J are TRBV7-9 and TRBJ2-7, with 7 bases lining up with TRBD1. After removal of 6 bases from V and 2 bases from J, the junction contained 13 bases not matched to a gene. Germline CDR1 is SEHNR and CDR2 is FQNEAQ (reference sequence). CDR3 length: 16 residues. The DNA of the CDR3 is TGTGCCAGCAGTCCTGTGGGGACAGCAAGACCCTACGAGCAGTACTTC. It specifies CASSPVGTARPYEQYF.

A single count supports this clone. The CDR3 sequence is CASSDQGYTEAFF. The CDR3 DNA sequence: TGTGCCAGCAGCGACCAGGGATACACTGAAGCTTTCTTT. This rearrangement joins TRBV9 to TRBJ1-1, with D possibly matching TRBD1 (5 bases). The CDR3 runs 13 residues. From germline, CDR1 is SGDLS and CDR2 YYNGEE. The V end was cut by 3 bases, the J end by 3 bases, with 9 bases between.

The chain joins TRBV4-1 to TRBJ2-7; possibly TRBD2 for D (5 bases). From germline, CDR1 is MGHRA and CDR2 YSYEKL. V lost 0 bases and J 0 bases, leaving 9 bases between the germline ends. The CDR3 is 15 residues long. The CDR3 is CASSQEWTHSYEQYF. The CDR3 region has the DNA TGCGCCAGCAGCCAAGAATGGACTCACTCCTACGAGCAGTACTTC.

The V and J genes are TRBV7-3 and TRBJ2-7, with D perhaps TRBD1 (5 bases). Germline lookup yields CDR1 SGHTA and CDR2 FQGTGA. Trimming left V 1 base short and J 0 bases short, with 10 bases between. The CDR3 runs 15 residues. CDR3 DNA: TGTGCCAGCAGCTTAATCGGAGACAGCTCCTACGAGCAGTACTTC. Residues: CASSLIGDSSYEQYF.

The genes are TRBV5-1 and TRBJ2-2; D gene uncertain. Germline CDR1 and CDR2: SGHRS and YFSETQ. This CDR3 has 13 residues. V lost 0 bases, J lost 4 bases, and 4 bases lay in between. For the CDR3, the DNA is TGCGCCAGCAGCTTGGTCGGCACCGGGGAGCTGTTTTTT. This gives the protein CASSLVGTGELFF.

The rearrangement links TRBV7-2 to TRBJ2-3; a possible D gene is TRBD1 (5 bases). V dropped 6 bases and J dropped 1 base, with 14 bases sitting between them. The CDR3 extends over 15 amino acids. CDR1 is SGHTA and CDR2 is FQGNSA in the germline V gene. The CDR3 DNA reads TGTGCCAGCAGAAAGGGGCGGATTGGCACAGATACGCAGTATTTT. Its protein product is CASRKGRIGTDTQYF.

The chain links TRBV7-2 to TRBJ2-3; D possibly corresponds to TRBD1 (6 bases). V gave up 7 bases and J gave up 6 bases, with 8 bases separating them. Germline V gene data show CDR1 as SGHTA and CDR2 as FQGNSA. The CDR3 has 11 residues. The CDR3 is CASKGVDTQYF. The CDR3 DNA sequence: TGTGCCAGCAAGGGGGTTGATACGCAGTATTTT.

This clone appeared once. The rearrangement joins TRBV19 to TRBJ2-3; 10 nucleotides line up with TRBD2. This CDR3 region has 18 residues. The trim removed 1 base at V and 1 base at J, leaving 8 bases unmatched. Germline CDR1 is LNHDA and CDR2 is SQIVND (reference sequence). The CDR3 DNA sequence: TGTGCCAGTAGTATAGGAAGCGGGAGGGCCTTGGGCACAGATACGCAGTATTTT. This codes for CASSIGSGRALGTDTQYF.

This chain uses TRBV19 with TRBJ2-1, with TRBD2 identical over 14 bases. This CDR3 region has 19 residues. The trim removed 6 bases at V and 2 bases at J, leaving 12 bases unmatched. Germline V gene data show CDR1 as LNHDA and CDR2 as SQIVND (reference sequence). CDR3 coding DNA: TGTGCCAGTAGGAGAGTAATTGGGACTAGCGGGGGCCCCTACAATGAGCAGTTCTTC. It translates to CASRRVIGTSGGPYNEQFF.

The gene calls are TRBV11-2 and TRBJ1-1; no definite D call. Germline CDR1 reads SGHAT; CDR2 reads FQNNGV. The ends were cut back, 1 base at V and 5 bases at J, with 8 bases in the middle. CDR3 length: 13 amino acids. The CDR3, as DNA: TGTGCCAGCAGCTTAGCAGATTGGACTGAAGCTTTCTTT. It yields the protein CASSLADWTEAFF. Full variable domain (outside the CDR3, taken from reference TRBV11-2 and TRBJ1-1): EAGVAQSPRYKIIEKRQSVAFWCNPISGHATLYWYQQILGQGPKLLIQFQNNGVVDDSQLPKDRFSAERLKGVDSTLKIQPAKLEDSAVYLCASSLADWTEAFFGQGTRLTVV.

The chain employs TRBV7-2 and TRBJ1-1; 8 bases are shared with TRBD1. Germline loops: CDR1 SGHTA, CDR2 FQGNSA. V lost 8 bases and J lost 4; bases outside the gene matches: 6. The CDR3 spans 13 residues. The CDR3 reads CASRRTGPTEAFF. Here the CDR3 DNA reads TGTGCCAGCCGCAGGACAGGGCCCACTGAAGCTTTCTTT.

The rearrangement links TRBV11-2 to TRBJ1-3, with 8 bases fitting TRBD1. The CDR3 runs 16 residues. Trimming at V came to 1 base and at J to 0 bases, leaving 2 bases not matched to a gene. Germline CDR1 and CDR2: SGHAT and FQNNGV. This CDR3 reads CASSLGQGSSGNTIYF. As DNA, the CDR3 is TGTGCCAGCAGCTTAGGACAGGGGAGCTCTGGAAACACCATATATTTT.

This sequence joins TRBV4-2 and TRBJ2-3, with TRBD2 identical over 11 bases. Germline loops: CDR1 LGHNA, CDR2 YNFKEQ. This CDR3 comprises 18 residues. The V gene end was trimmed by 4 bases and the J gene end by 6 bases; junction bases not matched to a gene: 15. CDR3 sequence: CASSPPGLAARKGDTQYF. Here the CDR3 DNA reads TGTGCCAGCAGCCCCCCGGGACTAGCGGCCCGCAAGGGGGATACGCAGTATTTT.

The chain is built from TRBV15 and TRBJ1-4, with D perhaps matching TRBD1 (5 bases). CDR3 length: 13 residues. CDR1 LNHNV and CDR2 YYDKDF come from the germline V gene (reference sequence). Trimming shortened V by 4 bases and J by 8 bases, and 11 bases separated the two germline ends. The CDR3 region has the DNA TGTGCCACCAGCAAGGGGTACGAGGAAAAACTGTTTTTT. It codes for CATSKGYEEKLFF.

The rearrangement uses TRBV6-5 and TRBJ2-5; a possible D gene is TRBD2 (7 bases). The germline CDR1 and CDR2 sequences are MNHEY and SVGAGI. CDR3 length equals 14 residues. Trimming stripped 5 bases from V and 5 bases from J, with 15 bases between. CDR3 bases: TGTGCCAGCAGTCTTGGCGGGGGCCCCGAGACCCAGTACTTC. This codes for CASSLGGGPETQYF.

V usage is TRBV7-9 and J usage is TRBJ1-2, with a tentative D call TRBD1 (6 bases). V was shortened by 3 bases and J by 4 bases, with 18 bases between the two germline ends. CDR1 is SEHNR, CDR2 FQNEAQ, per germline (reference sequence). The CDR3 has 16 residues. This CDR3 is CASSFSQTGRGYGYTF. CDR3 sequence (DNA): TGTGCCAGCAGCTTTTCACAGACTGGCAGGGGCTATGGCTACACCTTC.

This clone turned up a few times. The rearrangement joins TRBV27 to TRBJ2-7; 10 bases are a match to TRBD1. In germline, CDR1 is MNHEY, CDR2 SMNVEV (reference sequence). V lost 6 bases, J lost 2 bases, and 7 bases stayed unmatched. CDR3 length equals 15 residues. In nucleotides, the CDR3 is TGTGCCAGCAGGCAGGACAGGGGGATGACCTACGAGCAGTACTTC. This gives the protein CASRQDRGMTYEQYF.

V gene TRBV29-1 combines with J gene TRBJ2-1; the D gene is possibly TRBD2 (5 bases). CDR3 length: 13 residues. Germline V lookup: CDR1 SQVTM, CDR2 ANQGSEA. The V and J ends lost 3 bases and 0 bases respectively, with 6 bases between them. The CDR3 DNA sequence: TGCAGCGTTGAGGACTTCTCCTACAATGAGCAGTTCTTC. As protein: CSVEDFSYNEQFF.

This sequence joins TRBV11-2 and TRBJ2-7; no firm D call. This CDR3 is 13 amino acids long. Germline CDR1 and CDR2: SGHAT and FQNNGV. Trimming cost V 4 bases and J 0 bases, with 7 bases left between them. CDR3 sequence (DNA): TGTGCCAGCAGCTCCCCGGGCTCCTACGAGCAGTACTTC. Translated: CASSSPGSYEQYF.

The CDR3 region is CASRGRGSEAFF. CDR3 DNA: TGTGCCAGCCGGGGTCGAGGGTCCGAAGCTTTCTTT. This chain joins TRBV7-6 and TRBJ1-1; D is ambiguous. V lost 8 bases and J lost 8, with 15 bases in between. From germline, CDR1 is SGHVS and CDR2 FNYEAQ. The CDR3 extends over 12 amino acids.

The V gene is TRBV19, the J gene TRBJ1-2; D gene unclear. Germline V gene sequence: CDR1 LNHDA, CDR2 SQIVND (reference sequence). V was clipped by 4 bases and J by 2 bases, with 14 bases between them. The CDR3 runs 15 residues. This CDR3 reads CASSTRHPLNYGYTF. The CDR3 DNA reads TGTGCCAGTAGTACCAGACACCCGCTAAACTATGGCTACACCTTC. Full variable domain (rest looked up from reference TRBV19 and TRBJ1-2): DGGITQSPKYLFRKEGQNVTLSCEQNLNHDAMYWYRQDPGQGLRLIYYSQIVNDFQKGDIAEGYSVSREKKESFPLTVTSAQKNPTAFYLCASSTRHPLNYGYTFGSGTRLTVV.

The CDR3 reads CASTPLAGGTDTQYF. For the CDR3, the DNA is TGCGCCAGCACCCCCCTAGCGGGGGGAACAGATACGCAGTATTTT. This chain joins TRBV5-1 and TRBJ2-3; 11 bases map to TRBD2. Germline V gene sequence: CDR1 SGHRS, CDR2 YFSETQ. CDR3 size: 15 residues. The V segment lost 6 bases and the J segment 3 bases; nucleotides outside the gene matches: 6.

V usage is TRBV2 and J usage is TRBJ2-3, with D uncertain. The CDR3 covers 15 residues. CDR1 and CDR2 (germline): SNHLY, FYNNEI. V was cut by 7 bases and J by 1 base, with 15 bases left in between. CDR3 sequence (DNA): TGTGCCAGCAAAACGCCTAGATCGGGCACAGATACGCAGTATTTT. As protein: CASKTPRSGTDTQYF.

CDR3 DNA: TGCGCCAGCACCAACAACAGGGGCGTAGATACGCAGTATTTT. Its translation is CASTNNRGVDTQYF. J is TRBJ2-3 and V is TRBV5-1; 7 bases line up with TRBD1. V was clipped by 6 bases and J by 5 bases; unmatched bases: 9. The CDR3 runs to 14 residues. Germline-derived CDR1 and CDR2 are SGHRS and YFSETQ.

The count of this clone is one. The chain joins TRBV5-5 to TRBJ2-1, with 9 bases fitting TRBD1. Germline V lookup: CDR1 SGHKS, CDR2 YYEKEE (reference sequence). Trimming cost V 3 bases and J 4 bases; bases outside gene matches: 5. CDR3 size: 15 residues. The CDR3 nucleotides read TGTGCCAGCAGCTCGGGACAGGGAAGATACAATGAGCAGTTCTTC. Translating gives CASSSGQGRYNEQFF. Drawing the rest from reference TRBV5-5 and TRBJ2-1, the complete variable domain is DAGVTQSPTHLIKTRGQQVTLRCSPISGHKSVSWYQQVLGQGPQFIFQYYEKEERGRGNFPDRFSARQFPNYSSELNVNALLLGDSALYLCASSSGQGRYNEQFFGPGTRLTVL.

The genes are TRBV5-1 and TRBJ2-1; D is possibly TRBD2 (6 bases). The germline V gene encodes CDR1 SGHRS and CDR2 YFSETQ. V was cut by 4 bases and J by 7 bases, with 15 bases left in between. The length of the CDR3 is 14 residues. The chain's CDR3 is CASSVTSTLNEQFF. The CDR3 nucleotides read TGCGCCAGCAGCGTCACTAGCACTTTGAATGAGCAGTTCTTC.

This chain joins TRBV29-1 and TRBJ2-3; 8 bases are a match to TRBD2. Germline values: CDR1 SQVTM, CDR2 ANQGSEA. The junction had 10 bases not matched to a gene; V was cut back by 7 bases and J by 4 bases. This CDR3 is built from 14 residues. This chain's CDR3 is CSALGSGSSDTQYF. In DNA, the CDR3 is TGCAGCGCGTTAGGAAGCGGGAGTTCAGATACGCAGTATTTT.

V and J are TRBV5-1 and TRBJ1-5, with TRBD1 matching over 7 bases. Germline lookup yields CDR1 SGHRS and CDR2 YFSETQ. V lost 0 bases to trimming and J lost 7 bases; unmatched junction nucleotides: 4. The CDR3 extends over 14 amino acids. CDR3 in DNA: TGCGCCAGCAGCTTGGAAGGGGGCTGGCAGCCCCAGCATTTT. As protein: CASSLEGGWQPQHF.

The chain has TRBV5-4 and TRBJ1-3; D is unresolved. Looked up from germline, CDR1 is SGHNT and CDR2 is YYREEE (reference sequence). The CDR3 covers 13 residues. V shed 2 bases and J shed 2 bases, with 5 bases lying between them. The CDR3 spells CASSFRTGNTIYF. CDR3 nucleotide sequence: TGTGCCAGCAGCTTCAGGACTGGAAACACCATATATTTT.

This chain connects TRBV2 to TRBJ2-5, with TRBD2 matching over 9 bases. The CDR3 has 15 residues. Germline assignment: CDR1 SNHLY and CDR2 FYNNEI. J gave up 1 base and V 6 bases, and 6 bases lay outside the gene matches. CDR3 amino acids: CASRLIAGVQETQYF. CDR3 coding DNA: TGTGCCAGCAGGTTAATAGCGGGGGTCCAAGAGACCCAGTACTTC.